This T cell receptor beta chain was sequenced for a study of cytomegalovirus exposure and HLA in healthy donors (TCRdb year 2017). The study in broad terms: An earlier analysis of roughly 500 of the donors reported approximately 290 Gb of sequence data and some 120 million unique TCR beta sequences from some 180 million T cells. A later analysis re-examined previously published TCR beta repertoires from around 670 donors and added high-resolution HLA genotyping to investigate patterns of TCR occurrence. The genetic ancestry cluster associated with self-reported Caucasian donors included 70% to 85% of the approximately 410 genotyped donors. Class I and class II HLA loci were covered by the typing at four-digit resolution. Along with the roughly 700-subject first cohort, a separate validation cohort of 120 different subjects was used. A later genetic analysis used genome-wide SNP genotypes for about 65% of the 666 donors, treating that subset as a discovery cohort. Using immunosequencing, the study profiled T cell repertoires from around 680 subjects and related those repertoires to cytomegalovirus serostatus. The study aimed to test whether cataloging public T cell receptors could reveal signatures of past pathogen exposure. Donor age, sex, ethnicity and CMV serostatus were compiled alongside the repertoire data. About 300 gigabases of sequencing data and tens of millions of unique TCR sequences made up an early release that covered nearly 650 HLA-typed donors. An earlier analysis of 587 of the donors used high-throughput TCR beta sequencing to judge whether each TCR beta V gene segment behaved as functional or pseudogenic. Among a few hundred genotyped donors of the cohort, an average of 235,054 unique TCR beta nucleotide sequences were sequenced per donor, roughly a sixth of them non-productive. Typing coverage varied by locus: roughly 629-640 donors for A, B, C, DRB1 and DQB1; 500 to 550 for DQA1; more than 600 for DPA1; fewer than 480 for DPB1. Rather than drawing on any new phenotypic data, the later analysis identified candidate immune exposures from TCR beta sequences and the way those sequences occurred across donors. To predict cytomegalovirus infection status, the study combined high-throughput TCR immunosequencing, statistical association of individual TCRs with disease status, and machine learning. Every repertoire in the discovery cohort had been generated on one and the same sequencing platform. Five DR-DQ haplotypes were handled as single units for association and clustering because linkage in the cohort was strong.

The paper as a whole reports these results and caveats: Compared with the 666-donor mean, donors in an Asian-associated ancestry cluster had fewer N-insertions in productive TCRs, according to a later genetic analysis. Because the 87-base-pair reads could not distinguish some IMGT-functional V segments, including TRBV6-2 and TRBV6-3, those segments were excluded. In both the original and validation cohorts, the classifier was reported to diagnose cytomegalovirus status with high specificity and sensitivity. The cohort was sequenced for TCR beta chains only, and without alpha or paired-chain data the features that could be detected were limited. Immune exposure information for the cohort was limited to CMV serostatus. Linkage disequilibrium might explain the correlated functional status among segregating V segments, but an unknown experimental factor could not be excluded. In a later genetic analysis, a missense DCLRE1C variant was associated with V-gene and J-gene trimming of TCR beta chains, and the association was replicated in an independent cohort. According to a later analysis, parvovirus B19, influenza, CMV and Epstein-Barr virus appeared linked to several top co-occurrence clusters. When HLA alleles, especially DR and DQ, strongly co-occurred, TCR associations were difficult to assign to individual alleles. In a later analysis, HLA-associated TCR beta chains were found to be more clonally expanded and to have lower generation probabilities than equally common non-associated chains. Because some donors lacked HLA typing at each locus, the association tests relied only on the typed subset. While some public TCRs were present in many individuals, most TCR sequences turned up only very rarely across donors. According to a later analysis, most CMV-associated TCR beta chains appeared to be HLA-restricted, and the HLA associations seemed to be driven largely by CMV exposure. The study listed approximately 150 TCR beta chains as associated with cytomegalovirus. According to the authors, the approach could potentially be generalized to other disease states and immunological phenotypes. A cluster of highly shared sequence variants was judged likely to be a technical artifact of the sequencing pipeline. A further reported finding was that TCR beta sequences accurately predicted the HLA-A and HLA-B alleles for most subjects in the first cohort. A few of the identified cytomegalovirus-associated TCR beta chains were confirmed in vitro to be specific for cytomegalovirus antigens. According to a later analysis, TCR association rates differed among HLA loci, with DRB1 alleles showing the most associated TCRs and HLA-C alleles showing the fewest. A later analysis associated 16,951 TCR beta sequences with specific HLA alleles at a false discovery rate of 0.05. In an earlier analysis of 450 to 750 of the donors, most TCR beta V segments appeared in productive rearrangements about 90% or about 30% of the time, broadly matching IMGT annotations. Sequencing depth was assumed to be roughly uniform across donors in the presence/absence analyses, though that assumption may not hold. The earlier analysis of approximately 590 of the donors excluded over 15 rarely observed V segments, including chromosome 9 orphons, because counts were too low.

From the germline V gene, CDR1 is LGHNA and CDR2 is YNFKEQ. V loses 4 bases of germline sequence and J loses 0 bases, and the interval between the two ends is 14 bases. The CDR3 holds 16 amino acids from the cysteine to the phenylalanine. The retained sequence is limited to the CDR3, 48 bases, with the frame set at the first base. Note on this clone: Its antigen remains unidentified. Per-base quality was not reported, and no clone a single base away is much larger than it.

The cohort comprised 710 or so healthy bone marrow donors. At the time of sampling, all cohort members were nominally healthy, though unrecorded immune exposures were likely present. The donor was CMV seronegative and belonged to the group of more than 300 seronegative cohort members. A peripheral blood sample was provided by each donor, and peripheral blood mononuclear cells were used for TCR beta sequencing. Genomic DNA extraction from the blood cell samples was performed with the Qiagen DNeasy Blood Extraction Kit. The library was made by the immunoSEQ multiplex PCR assay. For the multiplex PCR, a mixture combining 60 forward primers for TCR Vbeta segments and 13 reverse primers for TCR Jbeta segments was used. A multiplex PCR assay on genomic DNA amplified the CDR3 region of rearranged TCR beta genes. Amplified TCR beta libraries were sequenced as 87-base-pair reads on the Illumina HiSeq System. The original methods were these. A later analysis counted tens of millions of unique TCR beta chains across the 640 or so repertoires, and 10 million to 12 million of these chains were shared by at least two donors. Raw reads were error-corrected and collapsed into unique sequences with a nearest-neighbor algorithm that merged closely related sequences to remove PCR and sequencing errors. CDR3 sequences were aligned to IMGT reference sequences to assign V, D and J gene segments. For a sequence to be retained, a match of at least six nucleotides was required to both a V gene segment and a J gene segment. Rearrangements were classified as productive when the CDR3 lacked stop codons and remained in frame with V and J, and all other rearrangements were classified as non-productive. Following IMGT convention, CDR3 was defined as the stretch from the second conserved V-encoded cysteine to the conserved J-encoded phenylalanine. In an earlier analysis of approximately 590 of the donors, sequences lacking an unambiguous match to a single V gene segment were excluded. An earlier analysis of 587 of the donors classified V segments as functional when productive rearrangements were above 56.7% and as segregating when the standard deviation between donors was above 5%. A statistical classification framework was developed to diagnose cytomegalovirus status using the catalog of TCR beta chain sequences. A later analysis assigned V and J genes by comparing TCR nucleotide sequences with IMGT/GENE-DB human TR gene sequences. A later analysis assigned CDR3 sequences and most-parsimonious VDJ recombination scenarios with the TCRdist pipeline. In a later analysis, each TCR beta chain was defined by its CDR3 amino acid sequence together with its V-gene family, and reads without a unique V-gene family were excluded. As a way to deal with suspected cross-contamination and a sequencing artifact, a later analysis dropped 592 nucleotide sequences that were highly shared and had low generation probability. A later analysis calculated a clonal expansion index for each public chain from normalized within-repertoire ranks of inferred template counts. In a later analysis, generation probabilities were computed using a VDJ recombination model fitted to out-of-frame rearrangements, and the results were checked against IGoR. In a later analysis, hypergeometric tests were used to score TCR-TCR, TCR-HLA and TCR-CMV co-occurrence, with a repertoire-size bias correction applied to TCR pairs. In a later analysis, false discovery rates were estimated by permuting HLA or CMV assignments 20 times. In a later analysis, co-occurring TCRs were grouped using DBSCAN, with TCRdist sequence similarity added in when clustering inside HLA-allele-positive subsets. Co-occurrence clustering excluded repertoires with fewer than 30,000 or more than 120,000 public chains, plus five with anomalous nucleotide sharing. TCRdb's version of the immuneACCESS table is confined to in-frame rearrangements and falls short of the full clone set. An unresolved V gene accounts for under half of the shortfall where checked; the remainder is of unknown origin. V, J and clone size are those of that table, while D and trimming were read from the DNA. This sample has 150,000 to 200,000 clones in its table, and less than 80% of those were observed once. The top ten hold around 4% of the sample.

Sequencing input: PBMCs. In this chain, TRBV4-2 is recombined with TRBJ2-3; the D gene is perhaps TRBD2, on 6 matching bases. This TCR was sampled from a middle-aged man in good health and CMV-seronegative. The DNA sequence follows: TGTGCCAGCAGCCTGGGGACTGGTCCGAGCACAGATACGCAGTATTTT. Translated, it reads CASSLGTGPSTDTQYF.